One sample yielded the 9 T cell receptor beta chains listed below, sequenced in a study of OX40 agonist ivuxolimab in advanced cancers. Clones were read by immunoSEQ multiplex PCR, and TCRdb kept only the in-frame ones, dropping some. The sample yields 80,000 to 100,000 clones, roughly 84% seen once. Source: CD4+ or CD8+ T cells sorted from blood, taken in a trial of the OX40 agonist ivuxolimab. These receptors were collected from an adult with an advanced solid tumor such as melanoma, head and neck, liver or kidney cancer.

The gene calls are TRBV7-6 and TRBJ1-3; D uncertain. Germline V gives CDR1 SGHVS, CDR2 FNYEAQ. V lost 1 base to trimming and J lost 4 bases, with 5 bases between them. The CDR3 sequence is 13 residues long. The CDR3 bases are TGTGCCAGCAGCTTAGAACCCGGAAACACCATATATTTT. Translating it yields CASSLEPGNTIYF. Based on the CDR3 plus reference TRBV7-6 and TRBJ1-3, the full variable domain is GAGVSQSPRYKVTKRGQDVALRCDPISGHVSLYWYRQALGQGPEFLTYFNYEAQQDKSGLPNDRFSAERPEGSISTLTIQRTEQRDSAMYRCASSLEPGNTIYFGEGSWLTVV.

V gene TRBV9 combines with J gene TRBJ2-1, with TRBD2 matching 9 bases. Trimming removed 0 bases from V and 5 bases from J; junction bases left unmatched: 15. CDR3 length: 19 amino acids. Germline lookup yields CDR1 SGDLS and CDR2 YYNGEE. CDR3 nucleotide sequence: TGTGCCAGCAGCGTAGGACCCCTAGGAAGAAGCGGGGGGAACAATGAGCAGTTCTTC. Its translation is CASSVGPLGRSGGNNEQFF.

The DNA for the CDR3 is TGTGCCAGCAACATCCGGACACAGAACTATGGCTACACCTTC. It specifies CASNIRTQNYGYTF. The J gene is TRBJ1-2, the V gene TRBV5-4; TRBD1 might be the D (5 bases). V gave up 6 bases and J gave up 2 bases, with 14 bases separating them. The germline V gene encodes CDR1 SGHNT and CDR2 YYREEE (reference sequence). The CDR3 is 14 residues long.

The chain couples TRBV12-2 to TRBJ2-2; the table names TRBD1, a call not compared with the DNA. TRBV12-2 is annotated as a pseudogene. The CDR3 runs 20 residues. For the CDR3, the DNA is TGTGCAAGTCCAAACCCGATGCCACAGGGGGCCGACGGAGACACCGGGGAGCTGTTTTTT. Its translation is CASPNPMPQGADGDTGELFF.

The chain couples TRBV30 to TRBJ2-7; TRBD2 is a possible D gene (6 bases). Germline V lookup: CDR1 GTSNPN, CDR2 SVGIG (reference sequence). V was pared by 0 bases and J by 0 bases, with 9 bases between. This CDR3 region has 14 residues. Here the CDR3 DNA reads TGTGCCTGGAGTGTGATGGGGGGCTCCTACGAGCAGTACTTC. Residues: CAWSVMGGSYEQYF. The whole variable domain, filled in from reference TRBV30 and TRBJ2-7, reads SQTIHQWPATLVQPVGSPLSLECTVEGTSNPNLYWYRQAAGRGLQLLFYSVGIGQISSEVPQNLSASRPQDRQFILSSKKLLLSDSGFYLCAWSVMGGSYEQYFGPGTRLTVT.

The V and J genes are TRBV30 and TRBJ2-7, with 10 bases that match TRBD2. The CDR3 consists of 13 residues. V trimming: 3 bases; J trimming: 5 bases; junction bases outside the gene matches: 4. Germline assignment: CDR1 GTSNPN and CDR2 SVGIG (reference sequence). The CDR3 sequence is CAWRAGGRHEQYF. The DNA of the CDR3 is TGTGCCTGGAGAGCGGGGGGGCGGCACGAGCAGTACTTC.

CDR3 sequence reads: CASSPSGGVGDNQPQHF. CDR3 bases: TGTGCCAGCTCGCCGTCGGGGGGGGTTGGTGACAATCAGCCCCAGCATTTT. The chain employs TRBV18 and TRBJ1-5; weak D call: TRBD1 (5 bases). In germline, CDR1 is KGHSH, CDR2 LQKENI. This CDR3 spans 17 amino acids. The V gene lost 6 bases and the J gene lost 3 bases, with 21 bases spanning the gap.

This chain joins TRBV27 and TRBJ1-5; D may be TRBD1 (6 bases). The germline gives CDR1 MNHEY, CDR2 SMNVEV (reference sequence). This CDR3 is built from 15 residues. V was pared by 6 bases and J by 7 bases, with 19 bases between. The chain's CDR3 is CASRKERGNSQPQHF. The CDR3 coding sequence is TGTGCCAGCAGGAAGGAGAGGGGGAATTCGCAGCCCCAGCATTTT.

The chain uses TRBV5-4 and TRBJ2-2; no firm D call. Germline assignment: CDR1 SGHNT and CDR2 YYREEE (reference sequence). The CDR3 is 13 residues long. V lost 4 bases, J lost 0 bases, and 4 bases lay in between. DNA of the CDR3: TGTGCCAGCAGCACACCGAACACCGGGGAGCTGTTTTTT. Its protein is CASSTPNTGELFF.